A selection of T cell receptor beta chains follows, all from one sample in a study of T-cell memory formation after mild COVID-19. One entry per CDR3 protein results from TCRdb running MiXCR on the 5' RACE reads. This sample has a few hundred thousand distinct CDR3 sequences, with over 9% found just once. The sample comprised PBMCs or a T cell subset sorted from them (not recorded which). The receptors shown here come from a man between 18 and 29 years old who had mild COVID-19 (a few samples of this study predate the infection). Cell type and time point are not known. Each CDR3 is given with its conserved first and last residue. D genes are given only for firm matches. Rows may omit the clone size; those that give it use once, few, many or a size class.

>.|.|TRBJ2-3|TRBV7-2
TGTGCCAGCAGCACCCTTGGGGATACGCAGTATTTT
CASSTLGDTQYF
>.|few|TRBJ1-6|TRBV7-2
TGTGCCAGCAGCTTAGGAACAGGGTCCAATTCACCCCTCCACTTT
CASSLGTGSNSPLHF
>.|few|TRBJ2-1|TRBV6-4
TGTGCCAGCAGTGAGAGGGCAAGCAGCTACAATGAGCAGTTCTTC
CASSERASSYNEQFF
>TRBD2|.|TRBJ2-1|TRBV7-6
TGTGCCAGCAGCCAATCCCCCCAGCGGGGTAACAATGAGCAGTTCTTC
CASSQSPQRGNNEQFF
>TRBD2|.|TRBJ2-1|TRBV3-1
TGTGCCAGCAGCCCCGAGGGACTAGCGGGGGGGATCCCCTCCTACAATGAGCAGTTCTTC
CASSPEGLAGGIPSYNEQFF
>.|.|TRBJ2-1|TRBV27
TGTGCCAGCAGTTTGGGTCGGATTTATGAGCAGTTCTTC
CASSLGRIYEQFF
>.|.|TRBJ2-2|TRBV5-4
TGTGCCGTCACCGGGGCCGAACTTTCCTCCCCCGGGGAGCTGTTTTTT
CAVTGAELSSPGELFF
>.|.|TRBJ2-3|TRBV20-1
TGCAGTGCTAAAAGCGCTACAACAGATACGCAGTATTTT
CSAKSATTDTQYF
>TRBD1|.|TRBJ2-5|TRBV3-1
TGTGCCAGCAGCCATTACTGGACAGGGCAAGAGACCCAGTACTTC
CASSHYWTGQETQYF
>.|few|TRBJ1-4|TRBV4-1
TGCGCCAGCAGCCAAGATCCTGCGACAGCCTCGAATGAAAAACTGTTTTTT
CASSQDPATASNEKLFF
>.|.|TRBJ1-1|TRBV6-2/TRBV6-3
TGTGCCAGCAGCCTCCCGGGGTCCCCTCGGGCGGCTTTCTTT
CASSLPGSPRAAFF
>.|few|TRBJ2-4|TRBV4-1
TGCGCCAGCAGCCAATGGCCCACCGGAGCCAAAAACATTCAGTACTTC
CASSQWPTGAKNIQYF
>.|.|TRBJ2-5|TRBV24-1
TGTGCCACCAGTGATGCTCAGACTGGAGAGACCCAGTACTTC
CATSDAQTGETQYF
>.|few|TRBJ1-1|TRBV6-2/TRBV6-3
TGTGCCAGCAGTTACTCGTGGGGAACATCTGAAGCTTTCTTT
CASSYSWGTSEAFF
>TRBD1|many|TRBJ1-2|TRBV25-1
TGTGCCAGCAGTGAGGGCAGGGGGGATGGCTACACCTTC
CASSEGRGDGYTF
>TRBD2|many|TRBJ2-1|TRBV20-1
TGCAGTGCGTGGACTAGCGGGGGGTCTTACAATGAGCAGTTCTTC
CSAWTSGGSYNEQFF
>TRBD2|.|TRBJ2-5|TRBV9
TGTGCCAGCAGCGTAGAGGCCCCGGAAGCGGGGGCCCAAGAGACCCAGTACTTC
CASSVEAPEAGAQETQYF
>TRBD2|.|TRBJ2-5|TRBV6-1
TGTGCCAGCAGTGACCCCTATCCGGGACTAGGGTACTTC
CASSDPYPGLGYF
>.|.|TRBJ2-7|TRBV6-1
TGTGCCAGCAGTGGTTCTCTGGGGACAGGGGTACTAGCGGGGAACTTC
CASSGSLGTGVLAGNF
>.|few|TRBJ1-5|TRBV4-1
TGCGCCAGCAGCCAAGAAAGGGGAAGATGGGGGCAGCCCCAGCATTTT
CASSQERGRWGQPQHF
>TRBD1|.|TRBJ2-7|TRBV10-2
TGCGCCAGCAGTGACACAGGGACAGGCTACGAGCAGTACTTC
CASSDTGTGYEQYF
>TRBD2|.|TRBJ2-6|TRBV4-3
TGCGCCAGCAGCCAACACCACCGGGGGGACAACGTCCTGACTTTC
CASSQHHRGDNVLTF
>.|many|TRBJ2-2|TRBV7-2
TGTGCCAGCAGCTCAGACTCGGGCGGGGAGCTGTTTTTT
CASSSDSGGELFF
>.|.|TRBJ2-5|TRBV4-1
TGCGACAGCGGTCCCCCGGCCGGGACCCAGTACTTC
CDSGPPAGTQYF
>.|many|TRBJ2-3|TRBV4-3
TGCGCCAGCAGCCAAGAACCGTTCACAGATACGCAGTATTTT
CASSQEPFTDTQYF
>TRBD2|many|TRBJ2-4|TRBV7-2
TGTGCCAGCAGCTTTAACCGGGGGGAAAACATTCAGTACTTC
CASSFNRGENIQYF
>.|.|TRBJ2-1|TRBV4-1
TGCGCCAGCAGCCCTCGGCAGACGAATGAGCAGTTCTTC
CASSPRQTNEQFF
>.|.|TRBJ1-6|TRBV27
TGTGCCAGCAGTTTGGCCGTCAGCTCACCCCTCCACTTT
CASSLAVSSPLHF
>TRBD1|few|TRBJ1-4|TRBV4-3
TGCGCCAGCAGCCAACCCCTCGGGACAGGGGAGGATAATGAAAAACTGTTTTTT
CASSQPLGTGEDNEKLFF
>.|.|TRBJ1-2|TRBV4-1
TGCGCCAGCAGCCAAGTCTACCGCTATGGCTACACCTTC
CASSQVYRYGYTF
>.|.|TRBJ2-1|TRBV20-1
TGCAGTGCGCCCAAACCGTACAGGGAACACGAGCAGTTCTTC
CSAPKPYREHEQFF
>.|few|TRBJ1-1|TRBV2
TGTGCCAGCAGGAGTGATCCGAACACTGAAGCTTTCTTT
CASRSDPNTEAFF
>.|.|TRBJ2-3|TRBV7-6
TGTGCCAGCAGCTTAAATATTGGGGCCACAGATACGCAGTATTTT
CASSLNIGATDTQYF
>TRBD2|.|TRBJ2-3|TRBV6-1
TGTGCCAGCAGTGCGGGGGGGATCGCAGATACGCAGTATTTT
CASSAGGIADTQYF
>TRBD2|few|TRBJ2-3|TRBV5-4
TGTGCCAGCAGCACGGCTAGCGGAAGCACAGATACGCAGTATTTT
CASSTASGSTDTQYF
>.|few|TRBJ2-1|TRBV7-9
TGTGCCAGCAGCTTAGGAGGCGGTCGCTCCTACAATGAGCAGTTCTTC
CASSLGGGRSYNEQFF
>.|many|TRBJ1-1|TRBV7-9
TGTGCCAGCAGCCCGGGACCTAAAGCTTTCTTT
CASSPGPKAFF
>TRBD1|few|TRBJ1-2|TRBV4-3
TGCGCCAGCAGCCCCACAGGGGGCGGCGGCTACACCTTC
CASSPTGGGGYTF
>TRBD1|many|TRBJ1-6|TRBV28
TGTGCCAGCAGTCCCCGCCGGGACAGGAACTCACCCCTCCACTTT
CASSPRRDRNSPLHF
>TRBD2|few|TRBJ2-5|TRBV3-1
TGTGCCAGCAGCCATGCGGGGGGGCGAGAGACCCAGTACTTC
CASSHAGGRETQYF
>.|many|TRBJ2-1|TRBV12-3/TRBV12-4
TGTGCCAGCAACCATAGGCGAGTATCCTACAATGAGCAGTTCTTC
CASNHRRVSYNEQFF
>.|few|TRBJ1-2|TRBV5-6
TGTGCCAGCAGCTTGTGGGAAAGTGGCTACACCTTC
CASSLWESGYTF
>.|many|TRBJ2-1|TRBV11-1
TGTGCCAGCAGCTTGACCTATGAGCAGTTCTTC
CASSLTYEQFF